This record covers a single TCR beta chain. Its antigen is still unknown. The data were obtained in a study of cytomegalovirus exposure and HLA in healthy donors. Whole-study results and caveats: CMV serostatus was the only recorded immune exposure for donors. Altogether, 170 or so TCR beta chains were recorded as cytomegalovirus-associated. The majority of TCR sequences were rare, yet some public TCRs appeared in many donors.

Primers: 60 Vbeta forward and 13 Jbeta reverse. Assay: immunoSEQ multiplex PCR; the TCRdb copy retains only in-frame clones and omits some. This sample has some 190,000 clones, with roughly 8.7% found just once. The germline CDR1 and CDR2 sequences are GTSNPN and SVGIG (reference sequence). The CDR3 sequence is 15 residues long. Trimming stripped 0 bases from V and 0 bases from J, with 12 bases between. The receptor's source is a woman aged 30 to 39 in good health and CMV-seropositive. The genes are TRBV30 and TRBJ2-7; D possibly corresponds to TRBD2 (5 bases). Material: PBMCs. The CDR3 sequence: CAWSVAAGYSYEQYF. CDR3 nucleotide sequence: TGTGCCTGGAGTGTAGCGGCAGGTTACTCCTACGAGCAGTACTTC.